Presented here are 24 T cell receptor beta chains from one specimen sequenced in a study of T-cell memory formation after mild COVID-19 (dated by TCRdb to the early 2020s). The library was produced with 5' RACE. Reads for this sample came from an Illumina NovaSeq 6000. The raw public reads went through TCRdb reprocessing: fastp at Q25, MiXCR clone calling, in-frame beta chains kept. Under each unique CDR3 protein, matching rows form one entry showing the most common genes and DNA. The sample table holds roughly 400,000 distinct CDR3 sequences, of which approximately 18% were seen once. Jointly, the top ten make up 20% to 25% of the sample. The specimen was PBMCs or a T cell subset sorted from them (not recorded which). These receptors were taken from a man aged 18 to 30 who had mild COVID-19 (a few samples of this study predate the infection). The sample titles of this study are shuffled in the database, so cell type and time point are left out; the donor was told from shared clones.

This CDR3 reads CASSSVTSWETQYF. The CDR3, as DNA: TGTGCCAGCAGCTCCGTGACTAGTTGGGAGACCCAGTACTTC. The V gene is TRBV7-9, the J gene TRBJ2-5, with TRBD2 as a possible D gene (6 bases). V was trimmed by 4 bases and J by 5 bases, leaving 14 bases between them. Germline V gene sequence: CDR1 SEHNR, CDR2 FQNEAQ (reference sequence). The CDR3 is 14 amino acids.

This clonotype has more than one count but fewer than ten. The CDR3 DNA follows: TGTGCCAGCAGCCCCGACAGGGGGCACGGCTACACCTTC. Protein sequence: CASSPDRGHGYTF. This sequence joins TRBV7-3 and TRBJ1-2; TRBD1 aligns across 10 bases. Germline lookup yields CDR1 SGHTA and CDR2 FQGTGA. This CDR3 spans 13 amino acids. V was pared by 5 bases and J by 8 bases, with 5 bases of the junction left unmatched.

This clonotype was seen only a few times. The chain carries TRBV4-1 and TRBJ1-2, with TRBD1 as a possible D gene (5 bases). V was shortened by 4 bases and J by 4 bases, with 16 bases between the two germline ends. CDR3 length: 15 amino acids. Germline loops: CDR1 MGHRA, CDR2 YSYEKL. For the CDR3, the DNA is TGCGCCAGCAGCCCTCATATGGGGCCTGGCTATGGCTACACCTTC. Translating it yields CASSPHMGPGYGYTF.

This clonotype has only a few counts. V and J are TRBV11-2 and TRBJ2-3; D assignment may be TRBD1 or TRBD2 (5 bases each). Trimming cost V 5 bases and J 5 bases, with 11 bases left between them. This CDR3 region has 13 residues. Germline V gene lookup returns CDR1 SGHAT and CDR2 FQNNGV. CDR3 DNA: TGTGCCAGCAGCCGGGGCCGTGGAGATACGCAGTATTTT. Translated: CASSRGRGDTQYF.

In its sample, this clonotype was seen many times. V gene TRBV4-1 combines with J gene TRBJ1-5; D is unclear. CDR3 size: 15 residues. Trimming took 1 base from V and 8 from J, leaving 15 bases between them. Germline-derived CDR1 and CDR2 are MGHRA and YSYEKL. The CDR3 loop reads CASSQGPSLFEPQHF. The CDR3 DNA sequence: TGCGCCAGCAGCCAAGGGCCTAGCCTCTTCGAGCCCCAGCATTTT.

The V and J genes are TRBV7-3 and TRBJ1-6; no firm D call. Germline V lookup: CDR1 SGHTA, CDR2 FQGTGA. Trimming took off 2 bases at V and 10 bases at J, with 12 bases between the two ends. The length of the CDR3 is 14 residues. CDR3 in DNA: TGTGCCAGCAGCTTAGCTCGGGGTGGCTCACCCCTCCACTTT. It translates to CASSLARGGSPLHF. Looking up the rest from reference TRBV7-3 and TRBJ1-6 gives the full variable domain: GAGVSQTPSNKVTEKGKYVELRCDPISGHTALYWYRQSLGQGPEFLIYFQGTGAADDSGLPNDRFFAVRPEGSVSTLKIQRTERGDSAVYLCASSLARGGSPLHFGNGTRLTVT.

This CDR3 reads CASSLVGASNQPQHF. The CDR3 region has the DNA TGTGCCAGCAGCTTAGTGGGTGCGAGCAATCAGCCCCAGCATTTT. This chain connects TRBV7-2 to TRBJ1-5; D gene unclear. Germline V gene data show CDR1 as SGHTA and CDR2 as FQGNSA. Between the trimmed V and J ends, which lost 1 base and 1 base, there was a span of 8 bases. The CDR3 is 15 residues long. Full variable domain (remainder filled in from reference TRBV7-2 and TRBJ1-5): GAGVSQSPSNKVTEKGKDVELRCDPISGHTALYWYRQSLGQGLEFLIYFQGNSAPDKSGLPSDRFSAERTGGSVSTLTIQRTQQEDSAVYLCASSLVGASNQPQHFGDGTRLSIL.

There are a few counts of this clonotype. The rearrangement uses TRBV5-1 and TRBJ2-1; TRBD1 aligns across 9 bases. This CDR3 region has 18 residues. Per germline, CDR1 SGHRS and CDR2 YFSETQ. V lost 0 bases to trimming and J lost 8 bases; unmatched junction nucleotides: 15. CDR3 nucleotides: TGCGCCAGCAGCTTGGGGAGGACAGGGGAAAGTTTGGGACATGAGCAGTTCTTC. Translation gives CASSLGRTGESLGHEQFF.

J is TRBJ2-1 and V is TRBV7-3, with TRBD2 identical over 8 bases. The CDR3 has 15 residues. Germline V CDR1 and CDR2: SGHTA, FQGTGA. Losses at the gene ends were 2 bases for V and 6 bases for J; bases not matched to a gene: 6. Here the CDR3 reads CASSLDRGGPNEQFF. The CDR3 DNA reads TGTGCCAGCAGCTTAGATCGGGGGGGCCCCAATGAGCAGTTCTTC.

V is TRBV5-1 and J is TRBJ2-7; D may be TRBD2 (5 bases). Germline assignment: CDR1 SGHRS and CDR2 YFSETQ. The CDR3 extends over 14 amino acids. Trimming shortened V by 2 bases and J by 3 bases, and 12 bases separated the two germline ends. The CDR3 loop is CASSFGYGIYEQYV. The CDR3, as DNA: TGCGCCAGCAGCTTTGGGTACGGGATCTACGAGCAGTACGTC.

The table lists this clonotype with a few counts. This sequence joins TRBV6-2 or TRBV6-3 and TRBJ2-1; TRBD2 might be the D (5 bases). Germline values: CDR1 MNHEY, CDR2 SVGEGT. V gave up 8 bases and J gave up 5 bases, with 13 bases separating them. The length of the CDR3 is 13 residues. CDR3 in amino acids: CASRGWVNNEQFF. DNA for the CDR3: TGTGCCAGCCGGGGATGGGTGAACAATGAGCAGTTCTTC.

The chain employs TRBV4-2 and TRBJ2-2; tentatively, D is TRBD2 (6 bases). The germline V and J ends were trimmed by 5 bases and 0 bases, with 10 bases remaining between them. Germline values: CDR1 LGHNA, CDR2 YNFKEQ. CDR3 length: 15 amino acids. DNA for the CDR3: TGTGCCAGCAGCTATAGCGGATCGAACACCGGGGAGCTGTTTTTT. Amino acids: CASSYSGSNTGELFF.

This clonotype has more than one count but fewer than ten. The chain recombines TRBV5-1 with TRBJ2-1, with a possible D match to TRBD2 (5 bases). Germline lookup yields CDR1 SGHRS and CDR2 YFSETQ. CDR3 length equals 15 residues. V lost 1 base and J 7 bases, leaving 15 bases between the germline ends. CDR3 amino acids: CASSLSPKWENEQFF. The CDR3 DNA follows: TGCGCCAGCAGCTTGTCACCGAAATGGGAGAATGAGCAGTTCTTC.

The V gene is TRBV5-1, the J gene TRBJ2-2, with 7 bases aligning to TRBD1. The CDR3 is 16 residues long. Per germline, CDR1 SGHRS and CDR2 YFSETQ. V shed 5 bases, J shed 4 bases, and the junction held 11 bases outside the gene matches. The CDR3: CASSSDRVDVTGELFF. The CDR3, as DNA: TGCGCCAGCAGTTCCGACAGGGTAGATGTCACCGGGGAGCTGTTTTTT.

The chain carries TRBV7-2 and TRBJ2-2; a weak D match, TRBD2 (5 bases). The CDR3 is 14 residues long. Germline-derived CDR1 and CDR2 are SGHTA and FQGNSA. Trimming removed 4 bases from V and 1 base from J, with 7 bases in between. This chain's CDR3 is CASSSDWNTGELFF. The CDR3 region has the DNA TGTGCCAGCAGCTCGGACTGGAACACCGGGGAGCTGTTTTTT.

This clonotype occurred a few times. The CDR3 coding sequence is TGCAGCGTTGAAGGCGGTCCCTCCTACAATGAGCAGTTCTTC. As protein: CSVEGGPSYNEQFF. The chain uses TRBV29-1 and TRBJ2-1, with D unclear. Trimming shortened V by 1 base and J by 0 bases, and 7 bases separated the two germline ends. This CDR3 spans 14 amino acids. Germline CDR1 reads SQVTM; CDR2 reads ANQGSEA.

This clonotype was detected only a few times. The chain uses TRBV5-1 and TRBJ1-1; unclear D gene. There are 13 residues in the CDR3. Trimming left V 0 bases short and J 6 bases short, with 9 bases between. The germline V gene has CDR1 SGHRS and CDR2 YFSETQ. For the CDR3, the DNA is TGCGCCAGCAGCTTGGGTCTACTTGCTGAAGCTTTCTTT. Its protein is CASSLGLLAEAFF.

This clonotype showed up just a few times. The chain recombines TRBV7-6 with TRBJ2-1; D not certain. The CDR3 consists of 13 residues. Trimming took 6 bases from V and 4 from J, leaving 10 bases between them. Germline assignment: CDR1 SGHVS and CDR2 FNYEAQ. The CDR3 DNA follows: TGTGCCAGCAGACCCACAAGATACAATGAGCAGTTCTTC. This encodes CASRPTRYNEQFF.

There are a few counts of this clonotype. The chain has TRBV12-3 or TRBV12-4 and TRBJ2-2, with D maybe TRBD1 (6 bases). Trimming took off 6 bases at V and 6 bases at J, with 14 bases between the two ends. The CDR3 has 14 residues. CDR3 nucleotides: TGTGCCAGCAGCGCCGAGGGGGTACCCGGGGAGCTGTTTTTT. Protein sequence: CASSAEGVPGELFF.

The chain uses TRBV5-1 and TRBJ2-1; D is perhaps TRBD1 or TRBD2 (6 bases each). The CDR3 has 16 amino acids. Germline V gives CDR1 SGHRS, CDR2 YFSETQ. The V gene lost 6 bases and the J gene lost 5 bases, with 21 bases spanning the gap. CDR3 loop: CASTPRGGDPDNEQFF. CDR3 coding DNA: TGCGCCAGCACCCCCAGGGGAGGTGATCCCGACAATGAGCAGTTCTTC.

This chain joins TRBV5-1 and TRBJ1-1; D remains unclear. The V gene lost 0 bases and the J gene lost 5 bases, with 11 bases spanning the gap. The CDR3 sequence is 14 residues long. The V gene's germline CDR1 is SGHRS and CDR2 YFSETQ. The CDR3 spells CASSLDFPKTEAFF. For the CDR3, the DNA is TGCGCCAGCAGCTTGGACTTCCCGAAGACTGAAGCTTTCTTT.

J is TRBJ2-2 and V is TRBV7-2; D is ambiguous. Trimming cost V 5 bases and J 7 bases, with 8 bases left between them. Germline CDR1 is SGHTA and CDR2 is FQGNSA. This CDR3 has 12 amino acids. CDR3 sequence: CASSPLIGELFF. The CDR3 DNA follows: TGTGCCAGCAGCCCGTTAATCGGGGAGCTGTTTTTT.

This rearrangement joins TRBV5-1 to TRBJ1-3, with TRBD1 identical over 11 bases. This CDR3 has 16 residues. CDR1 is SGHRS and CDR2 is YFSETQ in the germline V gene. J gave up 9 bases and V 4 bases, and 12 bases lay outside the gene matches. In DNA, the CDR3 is TGCGCCAGCAGCAACCAACGGACAGGGGGCGGATCCACCATATATTTT. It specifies CASSNQRTGGGSTIYF.

In nucleotides, the CDR3 is TGTGCCAGCAGCAAAATTCGCACCTACGAGCAGTACGTC. Residues: CASSKIRTYEQYV. The chain is built from TRBV21-1 and TRBJ2-7. TRBV21-1 is listed as a pseudogene. The CDR3 extends over 13 amino acids.